This TCR beta chain was observed in a study of CD8+CD57+ T cells in acquired aplastic anemia. CDR3 and TCR beta VDJ profiling relied on a genomic DNA template. TCRdb re-called the reads with MiXCR, one entry per CDR3 protein. Among about 190,000 distinct CDR3 sequences listed, approximately 50% were seen once. In this sample, this clonotype turned up many times. This clonotype originated in a human donor in good health, serving as a control. Material: sorted CD4+, CD8+, or CD8+CD57+ T cells (not recorded which) from PBMCs.

The CDR3 region is CASSIGGTNYEQYF. The CDR3 DNA follows: TGTGCCAGTAGTATAGGAGGCACTAACTACGAGCAGTACTTC. The chain combines TRBV19 with TRBJ2-7; D not certain. From germline, CDR1 is LNHDA and CDR2 SQIVND (reference sequence). The CDR3 loop spans 14 amino acids. Trimming stripped 1 base from V and 3 bases from J, with 10 bases between.